A selection of T cell receptor beta chains follows, all from one sample in a study of neurological immune-mediated disorders. Each CDR3 protein gets one entry after TCRdb re-called the 5' RACE reads with MiXCR. The sample has 50,000 or so distinct CDR3 sequences, 10% seen once; the top ten hold 21%. The material sequenced was PBMCs. These receptor sequences come from a woman between 35 and 50 years old with HTLV-1-associated myelopathy (HAM/TSP). Each CDR3 is given with its conserved first and last residue. The D gene is left open where the match is weak. A clone size is listed for some rows: how often the clone was seen (once, few, many), or a class if it is expanded.

clone_size	d_call	v_call	j_call	cdr3_nt	cdr3_aa
many	.	TRBV3-1	TRBJ2-3	TGTGCCAGCAGCCAAGCCACAGATACGCAGTATTTT	CASSQATDTQYF
many	.	TRBV11-2	TRBJ2-7	TGTGCCAGCAGCTTATTTGGAGGGCCCGCCAGCTCCTACGAGCAGTACTTC	CASSLFGGPASSYEQYF
many	.	TRBV20-1	TRBJ1-2	TGCAGTGCTAGCCCATCGTTGACAGGAAACTATGGCTACACCTTC	CSASPSLTGNYGYTF
many	TRBD1	TRBV7-2	TRBJ1-5	TGTGCCAGCAGCGCCCCGGGACAGGGGAATAATCAGCCCCAGCATTTT	CASSAPGQGNNQPQHF
many	.	TRBV10-3	TRBJ1-1	TGTGCCATCAGTGAAACGGAGAACACTGAAGCTTTCTTT	CAISETENTEAFF
many	.	TRBV2	TRBJ2-6	TGTGCCAGCAGCGAGTCCAGGACTCCAGGGGCCAACGTCCTGACTTTC	CASSESRTPGANVLTF
.	TRBD1	TRBV28	TRBJ1-1	TGTGCCAGCAGAAGGACAGGGCGGGGTAGTGAAGCTTTCTTT	CASRRTGRGSEAFF
many	.	TRBV20-1	TRBJ1-5	TGCAGTGCTAGAGACCGAGGCAACAATCAGCCCCAGCATTTT	CSARDRGNNQPQHF
.	.	TRBV2	TRBJ2-1	TGTGCCAGCAGGCTGGCACAGCGCCATGAGCAGTTCTTC	CASRLAQRHEQFF
many	TRBD1	TRBV5-1	TRBJ2-2	TGCGCCAGCAGGCCCGGGACAGGGGGCCAGGGGGAGCTGTTTTTT	CASRPGTGGQGELFF
many	.	TRBV5-1	TRBJ1-6	TGCGCCAGCAGCTTGGGTCCGTTGGGTTCACCCCTCCACTTT	CASSLGPLGSPLHF
many	TRBD1	TRBV12-3/TRBV12-4	TRBJ2-3	TGTGCCAGCAGTTATAGGACAGGGGGAGTTGCAGATACGCAGTATTTT	CASSYRTGGVADTQYF
many	.	TRBV5-1	TRBJ1-5	TGCGCCAGCAGCTTACTCGAATATCAGCCCCAGCATTTT	CASSLLEYQPQHF
many	.	TRBV12-3/TRBV12-4	TRBJ1-5	TGTGCCAGCAGTTTTCAGGTAAATCAGCCCCAGCATTTT	CASSFQVNQPQHF
many	TRBD1	TRBV6-5	TRBJ1-3	TGTGCCAGCTCCGGGACAGGGTATGGAAACACCATATATTTT	CASSGTGYGNTIYF
many	.	TRBV6-2/TRBV6-3	TRBJ1-1	TGTGCCAGCAGTCGCCAGGGGTCAGGCACTGAAGCTTTCTTT	CASSRQGSGTEAFF
many	.	TRBV5-6	TRBJ2-3	TGTGCCAGCAGCCCAAACCTGGGGACTTTCGTGGCAGATACGCAGTATTTT	CASSPNLGTFVADTQYF
many	TRBD1	TRBV7-9	TRBJ2-1	TGTGCCAGCAGCTCGCCGAAAGGACAGGGGGCTGGTTACAATGAGCAGTTCTTC	CASSSPKGQGAGYNEQFF
many	TRBD2	TRBV5-1	TRBJ2-7	TGCGCCAGCAGCTCCGGACTAGCGGGGGGTCTCTACGAGCAGTACTTC	CASSSGLAGGLYEQYF
many	.	TRBV29-1	TRBJ1-2	TGCAGCGTTGAAGATCTGGGGTCTCTAAACTATGGCTACACCTTC	CSVEDLGSLNYGYTF
many	TRBD2	TRBV20-1	TRBJ2-7	TGCAGTGCCCGTCCCGGGACTAGCGGGGGATTCTCCTACGAGCAGTACTTC	CSARPGTSGGFSYEQYF
many	.	TRBV24-1	TRBJ2-7	TGTGCCACCAGTGATTTGCGCGGGGTCTCCTACGAGCAGTACTTC	CATSDLRGVSYEQYF
many	.	TRBV21-1	TRBJ2-7	TGTGCCAGCAGCATGTCGCCCCCGGGGTGCGAGCAGTACTTC	CASSMSPPGCEQYF
many	.	TRBV6-5	TRBJ2-2	TGTGCCAGCAGTTACTCGAGAACCCGGACCGGGGAGCTGTTTTTT	CASSYSRTRTGELFF
.	.	TRBV2	TRBJ2-2	TGTGCCAGCAGAAGACAGGACAGAGAAATCACCGGGGAGCTGTTTTTT	CASRRQDREITGELFF
many	TRBD2	TRBV2	TRBJ2-2	TGTGCCAGCATGTCCACCTGGCTAGCGGGGGTGCACACCGGGGAGCTGTTTTTT	CASMSTWLAGVHTGELFF
many	.	TRBV7-9	TRBJ2-3	TGTGCCAGCAGTCTAGAAGCAGGGAGCACAGATACGCAGTATTTT	CASSLEAGSTDTQYF
many	.	TRBV12-3/TRBV12-4	TRBJ1-2	TGTGCCAGCAGTTTAGCGGGTCGTTTAGTCCATGGCTACACCTTC	CASSLAGRLVHGYTF
many	TRBD2	TRBV6-2/TRBV6-3	TRBJ2-3	TGTGCCAGCAGACGCAAGCTAGCGGGGACGTTCTATACGCAGTATTTT	CASRRKLAGTFYTQYF
many	.	TRBV27	TRBJ2-7	TGTGCCAGCCGTGACAGAGTACGGGAGCAGTACTTC	CASRDRVREQYF
many	TRBD2	TRBV4-1	TRBJ2-1	TGCGCCAGCAGCCGCGGAGCGGGGGGTTTAGGCAATGAGCAGTTCTTC	CASSRGAGGLGNEQFF
many	.	TRBV6-1	TRBJ1-5	TGTGCCAGCAGTGCGTATCAGCCCCAGCATTTT	CASSAYQPQHF
many	TRBD2	TRBV15	TRBJ2-4	TGTGCCACCAGCGCCCGACTAGCACTTCAGTACTTC	CATSARLALQYF
many	.	TRBV18	TRBJ2-7	TGTGCCAGCTCACCGGGACAAGGAGGCTCCTACGAGCAGTACTTC	CASSPGQGGSYEQYF
few	.	TRBV4-2	TRBJ1-1	TGTGCCAGCAGCCAAGGGGAACAGGCCGTGAACACTGAAGCTTTCTTT	CASSQGEQAVNTEAFF
many	TRBD1	TRBV7-2	TRBJ2-6	TGTGCCAGGGGGGACAGGGGGCAATATGGGGCCAACGTCCTGACTTTC	CARGDRGQYGANVLTF
many	TRBD1	TRBV14	TRBJ2-7	TGTGCCAGCAGCCGAGAGACAGGGTTTCCCGACGAGCAGTACTTC	CASSRETGFPDEQYF
many	TRBD2	TRBV9	TRBJ2-1	TGTGCCAGCAGCGTAGCTGGGGGGGTGTACAATGAGCAGTTCTTC	CASSVAGGVYNEQFF
many	.	TRBV4-1	TRBJ2-1	TGCGCCAGCAGCCAAGATCCTCACAATGAGCAGTTCTTC	CASSQDPHNEQFF
many	TRBD1	TRBV12-3/TRBV12-4	TRBJ1-1	TGTGCCAGCAGTTATGGAACAGGGGGCTCAATGAACACTGAAGCTTTCTTT	CASSYGTGGSMNTEAFF
many	TRBD1	TRBV20-1	TRBJ2-7	TGCAGTGGGGGGACAGGCTCCTACGAGCAGTACTTC	CSGGTGSYEQYF
many	.	TRBV3-1	TRBJ2-7	TGTGCCAGCAGCCAAGATCACGAGCAGTACTTC	CASSQDHEQYF
many	TRBD1	TRBV18	TRBJ1-2	TGTGCCAGCTCATCGGGACAGGGGGACTATGGCTACACCTTC	CASSSGQGDYGYTF
many	.	TRBV3-1	TRBJ2-5	TGTGCCAGCAGCCACCTTGATGGGACCCAGTACTTC	CASSHLDGTQYF
few	.	TRBV6-2/TRBV6-3	TRBJ2-7	TGTGCCAGCAGTCCTACGGCGGGCTTCCTCGGCGGGTCCTACGAGCAGTACTTC	CASSPTAGFLGGSYEQYF
many	.	TRBV5-1	TRBJ2-7	TGCGCCAGCAGCTTGGGGGCCAGCACCGAGCAGTACTTC	CASSLGASTEQYF
.	.	TRBV5-6	TRBJ2-2	TGTGCCAGCAGCTTGGGGACATGGGGCGCGTGCACCGGGGAGCTGTTTTTT	CASSLGTWGACTGELFF
many	TRBD1	TRBV7-2	TRBJ2-3	TGTGCCAGCAGCCCCCGCAGGGGGCGCATAGATACGCAGTATTTT	CASSPRRGRIDTQYF